The present T cell receptor (beta chain) was sequenced within a study of cytomegalovirus exposure and HLA in healthy donors. Here immunoSEQ multiplex PCR was the method, and the copy in TCRdb shows in-frame clones only, minus some. The sample comprises about 160,000 clones, roughly nine tenths of which are singletons, and approximately 5% rests with the top ten. Separate from the approximately 670-subject first cohort was the 120-subject validation cohort, to which the donors belonged. Germline V CDR1 and CDR2: GTSNPN, SVGIG (reference sequence). The germline V and J ends were trimmed by 8 bases and 3 bases, with 4 bases remaining between them. The CDR3 runs to 9 residues. Overall study results and limits: First-cohort TCR clusters were later found to tend to co-occur in the 120 or so validation repertoires. Associated with cytomegalovirus, according to the listing, were 150 to 200 TCR beta chains. The study found most TCR sequences rare, yet found some public TCRs in many donors.

As to this clone: Its antigen is currently unknown.

The chain employs TRBV30 and TRBJ1-2; D is uncertain. This TCR derives from a woman aged 25 to 39 in good health and CMV-seronegative. Sequenced sample: PBMCs. The CDR3 sequence: CAAHYGYTF. The CDR3 region has the DNA TGTGCCGCCCACTATGGCTACACCTTC.